These 21 T cell receptor beta chains originate from one sample sequenced in a study of technical replicates of blood from several donors. Profiled with immunoSEQ multiplex PCR; TCRdb holds only in-frame clones, not every one. The sample consists of approximately 70,000 clones, around 95% of them appearing once. Sequences were obtained from T cells isolated from PBMCs. All receptors derive from a human donor in good health.

The J gene is TRBJ2-1, the V gene TRBV9; 10 bases agree with TRBD2. The CDR3 is made up of 15 amino acids. The J segment lost 10 bases and the V segment lost 0 bases, leaving 7 bases of the junction unmatched. Germline V lookup: CDR1 SGDLS, CDR2 YYNGEE. In DNA form, the CDR3 reads TGTGCCAGCAGCGTAGTTGGCCAGCGGGGGGGGGAGCAGTTCTTC. This translates into CASSVVGQRGGEQFF.

V usage is TRBV19 and J usage is TRBJ2-1; TRBD2 aligns across 12 bases. The V gene end was trimmed by 5 bases and the J gene end by 7 bases; junction bases not matched to a gene: 21. Per the germline V gene, CDR1 is LNHDA and CDR2 is SQIVND (reference sequence). CDR3 length: 20 amino acids. CDR3 loop: CASSVIPSGRGLGFGNEQFF. DNA of the CDR3: TGTGCCAGTAGTGTAATTCCTAGCGGGAGGGGCCTTGGGTTCGGTAATGAGCAGTTCTTC.

V is TRBV15 and J is TRBJ1-1; 8 bases match TRBD1. Germline V gene sequence: CDR1 LNHNV, CDR2 YYDKDF (reference sequence). Trimming cost V 5 bases and J 10 bases; bases outside gene matches: 6. This CDR3 spans 12 amino acids. This CDR3 is CATSWTGIGAFF. In nucleotides, the CDR3 is TGTGCCACCAGCTGGACAGGGATAGGAGCTTTCTTT.

This sequence joins TRBV28 and TRBJ2-1, with D hard to call. This CDR3 has 15 amino acids. Trimming took off 5 bases at V and 0 bases at J, with 11 bases between the two ends. Germline CDR1 MDHEN, CDR2 SYDVKM. The CDR3 nucleotides read TGTGCCAGCAGTCCTTTGACAACCTCCTACAATGAGCAGTTCTTC. Translating gives CASSPLTTSYNEQFF.

J is TRBJ2-2 and V is TRBV19, with 8 bases lining up with TRBD1. The germline CDR1 and CDR2 sequences are LNHDA and SQIVND (reference sequence). J was trimmed by 3 bases and V by 3 bases; bases with no gene match: 6. The CDR3 covers 16 residues. The DNA for the CDR3 is TGTGCCAGTAGTATTGGGGGACAGGTTTACACCGGGGAGCTGTTTTTT. Translated: CASSIGGQVYTGELFF.

This chain links TRBV27 with TRBJ1-1; 9 nucleotides agree with TRBD1. This CDR3 has 15 amino acids. V trimming: 5 bases; J trimming: 0 bases; junction bases outside the gene matches: 4. Germline CDR1 is MNHEY and CDR2 is SMNVEV (reference sequence). The CDR3 loop is CASSPRTGVNTEAFF. The CDR3 nucleotides are TGTGCCAGCAGTCCAAGGACAGGGGTGAACACTGAAGCTTTCTTT.

The chain has TRBV7-9 and TRBJ2-1; TRBD2 might be the D (6 bases). Between the trimmed V and J ends, which lost 4 bases and 8 bases, there was a span of 15 bases. This CDR3 region has 14 residues. Germline V lookup: CDR1 SEHNR, CDR2 FQNEAQ (reference sequence). DNA of the CDR3: TGTGCCAGCAGCTCACCCCAGGAGGGCTATGAGCAGTTCTTC. It encodes CASSSPQEGYEQFF. Drawing the rest from reference TRBV7-9 and TRBJ2-1, the complete variable domain is DTGVSQNPRHKITKRGQNVTFRCDPISEHNRLYWYRQTLGQGPEFLTYFQNEAQLEKSRLLSDRFSAERPKGSFSTLEIQRTEQGDSAMYLCASSSPQEGYEQFFGPGTRLTVL.

The chain combines TRBV5-6 with TRBJ2-3; 10 nucleotides match TRBD2. Per germline, CDR1 SGHDT and CDR2 YYEEEE. The CDR3 is made up of 15 amino acids. The V gene end was trimmed by 4 bases and the J gene end by 1 base; junction bases not matched to a gene: 3. CDR3 residues: CASSDGTSGTDTQYF. The CDR3 nucleotides read TGTGCCAGCAGCGACGGGACTAGCGGCACAGATACGCAGTATTTT. Full variable domain (outside the CDR3, taken from reference TRBV5-6 and TRBJ2-3): DAGVTQSPTHLIKTRGQQVTLRCSPKSGHDTVSWYQQALGQGPQFIFQYYEEEERQRGNFPDRFSGHQFPNYSSELNVNALLLGDSALYLCASSDGTSGTDTQYFGPGTRLTVL.

This clone came up once. The chain is built from TRBV6-5 and TRBJ1-1; 12 bases agree with TRBD1. The CDR3 is made up of 15 amino acids. V dropped 2 bases and J dropped 9; count of bases not matched to a gene: 7. Germline CDR1 MNHEY, CDR2 SVGAGI. CDR3 amino acids: CASSYPGQGASKAFF. In nucleotides, the CDR3 is TGTGCCAGCAGTTACCCGGGACAGGGGGCGTCAAAAGCTTTCTTT.

This CDR3 is CASSVFRGSPEKLFF. DNA of the CDR3: TGTGCCAGCAGTGTATTCAGGGGCTCGCCTGAAAAACTGTTTTTT. This chain joins TRBV6-1 and TRBJ1-4; possible D gene TRBD1, 6 bases. The CDR3 length is 15 residues. Germline CDR1 reads MNHNS; CDR2 reads SASEGT. With 4 bases removed from V and 7 bases from J, the gap between germline ends came to 16 bases.

The chain recombines TRBV5-1 with TRBJ2-7; 9 bases map to TRBD2. Germline CDR1 and CDR2: SGHRS and YFSETQ. The CDR3 is made up of 19 amino acids. The V and J ends lost 0 bases and 3 bases, in that order; junction bases with no gene match: 16. For the CDR3, the DNA is TGCGCCAGCAGCTTGGTCTTTGGGGGAACCACTAGCGGGTTCTACGAGCAGTACTTC. Protein sequence: CASSLVFGGTTSGFYEQYF. The full variable domain, in which reference TRBV5-1 and TRBJ2-7 provide the parts outside the CDR3, is KAGVTQTPRYLIKTRGQQVTLSCSPISGHRSVSWYQQTPGQGLQFLFEYFSETQRNKGNFPGRFSGRQFSNSRSEMNVSTLELGDSALYLCASSLVFGGTTSGFYEQYFGPGTRLTVT.

This chain joins TRBV19 and TRBJ1-5; 7 positions agree with TRBD1. The germline gives CDR1 LNHDA, CDR2 SQIVND (reference sequence). CDR3 length: 19 residues. V shed 4 bases, J shed 3 bases, and the junction held 18 bases outside the gene matches. This chain's CDR3 is CASSKGTASQFPYNQPQHF. The CDR3 bases are TGTGCCAGTAGTAAAGGGACAGCCTCTCAGTTTCCTTACAATCAGCCCCAGCATTTT.

This clone was detected only once. V is TRBV7-3 and J is TRBJ2-5; D is uncertain. The CDR3 length is 13 residues. Per the germline V gene, CDR1 is SGHTA and CDR2 is FQGTGA. Trimming left V 0 bases short and J 4 bases short, with 6 bases between. The CDR3 DNA follows: TGTGCCAGCAGCTTAACAACGGGAGAGACCCAGTACTTC. Protein: CASSLTTGETQYF.

The chain carries TRBV25-1 and TRBJ2-1; 7 nucleotides agree with TRBD1. After removal of 5 bases from V and 7 bases from J, the junction contained 5 bases not matched to a gene. The CDR3 extends over 13 amino acids. Germline lookup yields CDR1 MGHDK and CDR2 SYGVNS. The CDR3 loop reads CASSKTGANEQFF. The DNA for the CDR3 is TGTGCCAGCAGTAAAACAGGGGCGAATGAGCAGTTCTTC.

V usage is TRBV7-3 and J usage is TRBJ2-1, with TRBD2 identical over 10 bases. Trimming removed 5 bases from V and 4 bases from J; junction bases left unmatched: 5. Germline CDR1 is SGHTA and CDR2 is FQGTGA. This CDR3 has 15 residues. The CDR3 coding sequence is TGTGCCAGCAGCCCCCTAGCGGGGGAATACAATGAGCAGTTCTTC. It yields the protein CASSPLAGEYNEQFF. Variable domain in full (rest from reference TRBV7-3 and TRBJ2-1): GAGVSQTPSNKVTEKGKYVELRCDPISGHTALYWYRQSLGQGPEFLIYFQGTGAADDSGLPNDRFFAVRPEGSVSTLKIQRTERGDSAVYLCASSPLAGEYNEQFFGPGTRLTVL.

V gene TRBV28 combines with J gene TRBJ2-7; 9 bases are shared with TRBD2. Unmatched junction bases numbered 16, after V lost 3 bases and J lost 1 base. The CDR3 loop spans 19 amino acids. Germline V gives CDR1 MDHEN, CDR2 SYDVKM. The DNA for the CDR3 is TGTGCCAGCAGTTTCGTTTGGCTAGCGGGATCACGGGTATCCTACGAGCAGTACTTC. It codes for CASSFVWLAGSRVSYEQYF. Using reference TRBV28 and TRBJ2-7 for the parts outside the CDR3, the full variable domain is DVKVTQSSRYLVKRTGEKVFLECVQDMDHENMFWYRQDPGLGLRLIYFSYDVKMKEKGDIPEGYSVSREKKERFSLILESASTNQTSMYLCASSFVWLAGSRVSYEQYFGPGTRLTVT.

This rearrangement joins TRBV6-1 to TRBJ1-6; D gene uncertain. In germline, CDR1 is MNHNS, CDR2 SASEGT. V lost 7 bases, J lost 0 bases, and 4 bases lay in between. The CDR3 has 13 amino acids. The CDR3 loop reads CASISSYNSPLHF. For the CDR3, the DNA is TGTGCCAGCATTAGCTCCTATAATTCACCCCTCCACTTT.

The chain has TRBV7-6 and TRBJ2-7; 8 bases are shared with TRBD1. V lost 3 bases, J lost 7 bases, and 8 bases stayed unmatched. The germline V gene has CDR1 SGHVS and CDR2 FNYEAQ. This CDR3 comprises 14 residues. CDR3 sequence: CASSFFQGAREQYF. CDR3 nucleotides: TGTGCCAGCAGCTTTTTTCAGGGGGCGCGTGAGCAGTACTTC.

J is TRBJ1-1 and V is TRBV7-9; D call uncertain. Germline values: CDR1 SEHNR, CDR2 FQNEAQ (reference sequence). The CDR3 consists of 18 residues. The V and J ends lost 2 bases and 5 bases respectively, with 24 bases between them. CDR3 residues: CASSLTERGQRFGTEAFF. In DNA form, the CDR3 reads TGTGCCAGCAGCTTAACCGAGCGCGGGCAGAGGTTCGGAACTGAAGCTTTCTTT.

The rearrangement links TRBV5-1 to TRBJ2-3; TRBD2 matches at 7 bases. Germline assignment: CDR1 SGHRS and CDR2 YFSETQ. The CDR3 has 15 residues. With V trimmed by 6 bases and J by 7 bases, 14 bases remained unmatched. CDR3 DNA sequence: TGCGCCAGCACCCCATGGGGGGGGGTGTCCCATACGCAGTATTTT. Encoded protein: CASTPWGGVSHTQYF.

The rearrangement joins TRBV30 to TRBJ2-2, with D hard to call. This CDR3 has 13 residues. Germline lookup yields CDR1 GTSNPN and CDR2 SVGIG (reference sequence). V lost 3 bases and J 1 base, leaving 6 bases between the germline ends. For the CDR3, the DNA is TGTGCCTGGAGAAGAGAGAACACCGGGGAGCTGTTTTTT. Its translation: CAWRRENTGELFF.